This TCR beta chain appears in the sequencing data of a study of T cell responses to AZD1222 COVID-19 vaccine. Study-wide findings and caveats: Females made up more of the donors, who were largely white British, and clonal diversity may have come out too low. AZD1222 recipients seropositive at baseline numbered only six or seven. Increases in Spike-specific TCR breadth and depth were seen after two AZD1222 doses.

Produced via immunoSEQ multiplex PCR; TCRdb's table is partial and in-frame only. The sample lists some 150,000 clones; 85% to 95% were seen once. The CDR3 runs 17 residues. In germline, CDR1 is LNHNV, CDR2 YYDKDF (reference sequence). The V end was cut by 0 bases, the J end by 0 bases, with 11 bases between. This clone has just one count. What it binds is unknown. This receptor was obtained from an adult who received the AZD1222 COVID-19 vaccine. Material: peripheral blood, obtained 28 days after the second AZD1222 dose. This chain uses TRBV15 with TRBJ1-4; D gene ambiguous. The CDR3 spells CATSRDLGTATNEKLFF. CDR3 sequence (DNA): TGTGCCACCAGCAGAGATTTAGGTACAGCAACTAATGAAAAACTGTTTTTT. The whole variable domain, filled in from reference TRBV15 and TRBJ1-4, reads DAMVIQNPRYQVTQFGKPVTLSCSQTLNHNVMYWYQQKSSQAPKLLFHYYDKDFNNEADTPDNFQSRRPNTSFCFLDIRSPGLGDTAMYLCATSRDLGTATNEKLFFGSGTQLSVL.